These T cell receptor beta chains were read from a single sample in a study of CD8 T cells in ankylosing spondylitis. TCRdb reprocessed the 5' RACE reads via MiXCR and lists one record per CDR3 protein. The sample yields about 150,000 distinct CDR3 sequences, more than 9.5% seen once. The sequencing input was blood, either unsorted or a sorted T cell fraction (not recorded which). These receptors were taken from a female donor with ankylosing spondylitis or in good health (not recorded which). The CDR3 runs from the conserved cysteine through the conserved F or W. The D gene is left open where the match is weak. Where a row states a size, it is once, few, many or the class of an expanded clone; other rows omit it.

many TRBJ1-2 TRBV7-2 TRBD1 CASSLDNRGGGYTF TGTGCCAGCAGCTTAGATAACAGGGGGGGAGGCTACACCTTC
. TRBJ2-7 TRBV5-4 . CASSSRRPSYEQYF TGTGCCAGCAGCTCTAGGCGCCCCTCCTACGAGCAGTACTTC
many TRBJ1-2 TRBV29-1 . CSVRLSSNYGYTF TGCAGCGTGCGATTGTCCTCCAACTATGGCTACACCTTC
few TRBJ2-1 TRBV29-1 TRBD2 CSALSRTSGRYNEQFF TGCAGCGCATTATCCCGGACTAGCGGGAGATATAATGAGCAGTTCTTC
many TRBJ1-1 TRBV29-1 . CSVEGGRVTFF TGCAGCGTCGAAGGGGGACGGGTTACTTTCTTT
many TRBJ2-3 TRBV5-5 TRBD2 CASSLRPSSGNTDTQYF TGTGCCAGCAGCTTACGCCCTTCTAGCGGGAACACAGATACGCAGTATTTT
. TRBJ1-2 TRBV4-1 TRBD1 CASSQARRDSLYGYTF TGCGCCAGCAGCCAAGCTCGGCGGGACAGTCTCTATGGCTACACCTTC
many TRBJ2-3 TRBV15 . CATSPGAGDTDTQYF TGTGCCACCAGTCCTGGGGCAGGAGACACAGATACGCAGTATTTT
few TRBJ2-3 TRBV7-9 TRBD2 CATLAGVDTDTQYF TGTGCCACCCTAGCGGGGGTAGACACAGATACGCAGTATTTT
. TRBJ2-1 TRBV7-2 TRBD1 CASSYRDRAYNEQFF TGTGCCAGCAGCTACCGGGACAGGGCCTACAATGAGCAGTTCTTC
many TRBJ2-1 TRBV7-9 . CASSLEQASNEQFF TGTGCCAGCAGCTTAGAACAGGCGAGCAATGAGCAGTTCTTC
. TRBJ1-6 TRBV14 . CASSQDRWTDIDSPLHF TGTGCCAGCAGCCAAGATCGGTGGACAGATATAGATTCACCCCTCCACTTT
many TRBJ1-1 TRBV5-1 . CASSPRQGRGTEAFF TGCGCCAGCAGCCCTCGACAAGGGCGGGGGACTGAAGCTTTCTTT
. TRBJ2-3 TRBV5-6 TRBD1 CASSLRDRGSTDTQYF TGTGCCAGCAGCTTGCGGGACAGGGGGAGCACAGATACGCAGTATTTT
many TRBJ2-3 TRBV10-3 . CAISDGTDAQYF TGTGCCATCAGTGATGGCACAGATGCGCAGTATTTT
many TRBJ2-1 TRBV6-1 . CASSETSSYNEQFF TGTGCCAGCAGTGAGACTAGCTCCTACAATGAGCAGTTCTTC
many TRBJ2-3 TRBV7-6 . CASSLLSGDTQYF TGTGCCAGCAGCTTACTTAGCGGAGATACGCAGTATTTT
many TRBJ2-7 TRBV5-1 TRBD1 CASSPGDRQTIYEQYF TGCGCCAGCAGCCCCGGGGACAGACAGACAATCTACGAGCAGTACTTC
many TRBJ1-5 TRBV5-1 . CASSLEWGGNQPQHF TGCGCCAGCAGCTTGGAATGGGGGGGCAATCAGCCCCAGCATTTT
. TRBJ2-2 TRBV10-3 TRBD2 CAIRAAGGNGELFF TGTGCCATCCGAGCGGCGGGGGGGAACGGGGAGCTGTTTTTT
many TRBJ2-5 TRBV11-2 TRBD2 CASSLRTRQETQYF TGTGCCAGCAGCTTAAGGACTAGACAAGAGACCCAGTACTTC
many TRBJ2-1 TRBV29-1 . CSVGPTHNEQFF TGCAGCGTTGGTCCGACACACAATGAGCAGTTCTTC
many TRBJ2-3 TRBV20-1 TRBD2 CSAQGTSGIVRDTQYF TGCAGTGCTCAAGGGACTAGCGGGATAGTTAGAGATACGCAGTATTTT
many TRBJ2-1 TRBV6-1 . CASREGSYNEQFF TGTGCCAGCAGGGAGGGGTCCTACAATGAGCAGTTCTTC
few TRBJ2-1 TRBV11-2 . CASSQTTNIDNEQFF TGTGCCAGCAGCCAGACTACCAACATTGACAATGAGCAGTTCTTC
. TRBJ2-3 TRBV12-3/TRBV12-4 . CANSQDRYTDTQYF TGTGCCAACAGCCAAGACAGGTACACAGATACGCAGTATTTT
many TRBJ2-3 TRBV29-1 . CSVEVPGTDTQYF TGCAGCGTTGAAGTGCCAGGAACAGATACGCAGTATTTT
many TRBJ1-6 TRBV9 . CASSPTPRGYSPLHF TGTGCCAGCAGCCCTACCCCGAGGGGCTATTCACCCCTCCACTTT
many TRBJ2-1 TRBV18 TRBD2 CASSPAGGRFDEQFF TGTGCCAGCTCACCAGCTGGCGGGAGATTTGATGAGCAGTTCTTC
many TRBJ2-1 TRBV11-3 TRBD2 CASSPGLAGFIYNEQFF TGTGCCAGCAGCCCGGGACTAGCGGGATTCATCTACAATGAGCAGTTCTTC
many TRBJ1-5 TRBV20-1 . CSANKGGADQPQHF TGCAGTGCCAACAAAGGAGGGGCCGATCAGCCCCAGCATTTT
many TRBJ2-2 TRBV28 . CASSLAPNTGELFF TGTGCCAGCAGTTTAGCGCCGAACACCGGGGAGCTGTTTTTT
. TRBJ2-3 TRBV12-3/TRBV12-4 . CASGSRERTTNRQYF TGTGCCAGCGGGTCCCGGGAAAGGACAACAAATAGGCAGTATTTT
few TRBJ2-1 TRBV29-1 . CSVESQRNNEQFF TGCAGCGTTGAGTCCCAGCGGAACAATGAGCAGTTCTTC
many TRBJ2-7 TRBV5-1 . CASSFRGDGSSYEQYF TGCGCCAGCAGCTTCAGGGGGGATGGTAGCTCCTACGAGCAGTACTTC
many TRBJ1-5 TRBV15 . CATSTAQLGQPQHF TGTGCCACGTCCACAGCGCAATTGGGTCAGCCCCAGCATTTT
many TRBJ2-7 TRBV11-1 . CASSLTGYMGQGKSYEQYF TGTGCCAGCAGCCTCACTGGGTATATGGGCCAGGGTAAGTCCTACGAGCAGTACTTC
many TRBJ1-1 TRBV11-2 . CASSSRGGNTEAFF TGTGCCAGCAGCAGCAGGGGTGGTAACACTGAAGCTTTCTTT
many TRBJ2-3 TRBV20-1 . CSARGPGPTDTQYF TGCAGTGCTAGAGGGCCAGGGCCCACAGATACGCAGTATTTT
many TRBJ2-5 TRBV29-1 TRBD2 CSAVLAGGRETQYF TGCAGCGCCGTACTAGCGGGGGGGAGAGAGACCCAGTACTTC
. TRBJ2-7 TRBV7-9 . CASSSEELAEVQYF TGTGCCAGCAGCTCCGAGGAGTTAGCGGAAGTTCAGTACTTC
many TRBJ1-5 TRBV20-1 . CSATQGMNQPQHF TGCAGTGCTACGCAGGGGATGAATCAGCCCCAGCATTTT
many TRBJ2-5 TRBV10-3 . CAISEFRQETQYF TGTGCCATCAGTGAATTTAGACAAGAGACCCAGTACTTC
many TRBJ2-3 TRBV20-1 TRBD2 CSAGVSGRADTQYF TGCAGTGCAGGAGTAAGCGGGAGGGCAGATACGCAGTATTTT
many TRBJ2-1 TRBV6-1 . CASTDLAPYNEQFF TGTGCCAGCACTGACCTAGCCCCCTACAATGAGCAGTTCTTC
. TRBJ2-2 TRBV9 TRBD1 CASSRTGLLRTGELFF TGTGCCAGCAGCAGGACAGGGCTTTTACGCACCGGGGAGCTGTTTTTT
many TRBJ2-4 TRBV3-1 . CASSLRGPGNIQYF TGTGCCAGCAGCCTACGTGGGCCAGGGAACATTCAGTACTTC
many TRBJ1-1 TRBV7-8 . CASSLSAGSRNTEAFF TGTGCCAGCAGCTTAAGTGCGGGGTCTAGGAACACTGAAGCTTTCTTT
many TRBJ2-5 TRBV28 TRBD1 CASSFGDRGKETQYF TGTGCCAGCAGTTTCGGGGACAGGGGGAAAGAGACCCAGTACTTC
. TRBJ1-1 TRBV6-1 . CASGRGIWNTEAFF TGTGCCAGTGGGCGAGGGATTTGGAACACTGAAGCTTTCTTT
. TRBJ1-6 TRBV28 TRBD1 CASSLLTGTGNNSPLHF TGTGCCAGCAGTTTGTTAACCGGGACAGGGAATAATTCACCCCTCCACTTT
many TRBJ1-5 TRBV20-1 . CSARDPREAGQPQHF TGCAGTGCTAGAGATCCCAGGGAGGCTGGTCAGCCCCAGCATTTT
many TRBJ2-5 TRBV5-1 . CASSSRGGPQETQYF TGCGCCAGCAGCTCCAGGGGCGGGCCCCAAGAGACCCAGTACTTC